This passage covers 27 T cell receptor beta chains from one sample sequenced in a study of cytomegalovirus exposure and HLA in healthy donors. PCR involved 60 Vbeta and 13 Jbeta primers. Some clones are missing from TCRdb's copy, which holds only in-frame ones; the method was immunoSEQ multiplex PCR. With around 140,000 clones in the sample, the ten largest clones hold about 0.96%. The source material was PBMCs. These TCRs come from a male donor in good health and CMV-seronegative.

The chain employs TRBV29-1 and TRBJ2-7, with 11 bases matching TRBD1. The CDR3 runs 12 residues. The germline CDR1 and CDR2 sequences are SQVTM and ANQGSEA. J was trimmed by 5 bases and V by 7 bases; bases with no gene match: 4. The CDR3 coding sequence is TGCAGCGCCCCGGGACAGGGGGACGAGCAGTACTTC. Its translation is CSAPGQGDEQYF.

The chain links TRBV7-2 to TRBJ2-3, with D unclear. CDR1 SGHTA and CDR2 FQGNSA come from the germline V gene. V was trimmed by 4 bases and J by 0 bases, leaving 14 bases between them. There are 16 residues in the CDR3. CDR3 sequence reads: CASSSIPQSSTDTQYF. CDR3 nucleotide sequence: TGTGCCAGCAGCTCCATACCCCAGTCTAGCACAGATACGCAGTATTTT.

The rearrangement uses TRBV5-6 and TRBJ2-1, with 8 bases lining up with TRBD1. Germline V gene lookup returns CDR1 SGHDT and CDR2 YYEEEE. V trimming: 5 bases; J trimming: 6 bases; junction bases outside the gene matches: 7. The CDR3 covers 14 residues. Written as DNA, the CDR3 is TGTGCCAGCAGTCTGGACAGGGTTAGCAATGAGCAGTTCTTC. It specifies CASSLDRVSNEQFF.

The rearrangement links TRBV9 to TRBJ2-1; D not resolved. V lost 3 bases and J 10 bases, leaving 17 bases between the germline ends. Germline values: CDR1 SGDLS, CDR2 YYNGEE. This CDR3 is built from 14 residues. CDR3 bases: TGTGCCAGCAGCGCCATTACACGCGGCCTGGAGCAGTTCTTC. Its translation is CASSAITRGLEQFF.

The V gene is TRBV27, the J gene TRBJ1-1, with 8 bases that match TRBD1. Germline trimming cut 4 bases from V and 0 bases from J; bases unmatched to any gene: 7. This CDR3 is built from 16 residues. CDR1 is MNHEY and CDR2 is SMNVEV in the germline V gene (reference sequence). In nucleotides, the CDR3 is TGTGCCAGCAGTTCGGACAGGGCCCTAATGAACACTGAAGCTTTCTTT. Translated: CASSSDRALMNTEAFF.

Regarding this clone: The identical CDR3 is also encoded by other nucleotide sequences in the sample. The rearrangement links TRBV18 to TRBJ2-3; D unresolved. Trimming removed 0 bases from V and 3 bases from J, with 4 bases in between. The CDR3 spans 13 residues. Germline CDR1 and CDR2: KGHSH and LQKENI. CDR3 in amino acids: CASSPPSTDTQYF. CDR3 coding DNA: TGTGCCAGCTCACCACCGTCAACAGATACGCAGTATTTT.

The chain joins TRBV27 to TRBJ2-7; 7 nucleotides agree with TRBD1. V lost 5 bases and J lost 5; bases outside the gene matches: 6. The CDR3 covers 13 residues. Germline assignment: CDR1 MNHEY and CDR2 SMNVEV (reference sequence). CDR3 in DNA: TGTGCCAGCAGTATCAGGGGGTCCCACGAGCAGTACTTC. It translates to CASSIRGSHEQYF.

J is TRBJ2-1 and V is TRBV4-3, with D perhaps matching TRBD2 (6 bases). CDR3 length: 16 amino acids. Germline V gene sequence: CDR1 LGHNA, CDR2 YSLEER. The V end lost 4 bases, the J end lost 8 bases, and 21 bases lay between the germline ends. The CDR3 DNA sequence: TGCGCCAGCAGCCGGACCGTCCCAGGGACTGTCGATGAGCAGTTCTTC. Protein: CASSRTVPGTVDEQFF.

The V call is TRBV6-5, the J call TRBJ1-1; 7 nucleotides match TRBD1. V gave up 0 bases and J gave up 1 base; unmatched junction bases: 2. Germline assignment: CDR1 MNHEY and CDR2 SVGAGI. The CDR3 covers 15 residues. The CDR3 DNA sequence: TGTGCCAGCAGTTACTCGAGGACAGGGAACACTGAAGCTTTCTTT. Translated, it gives CASSYSRTGNTEAFF.

This chain links TRBV5-1 with TRBJ2-1; 12 bases align to TRBD1. CDR3 size: 16 residues. Germline CDR1 SGHRS, CDR2 YFSETQ. The V and J ends lost 3 bases and 7 bases, in that order; junction bases with no gene match: 8. The DNA for the CDR3 is TGCGCCAGCAGCTCCTCCGGGACAGGGGGCTTAAATGAGCAGTTCTTC. This sequence encodes CASSSSGTGGLNEQFF.

V and J are TRBV7-2 and TRBJ2-5, with D perhaps matching TRBD1 (7 bases). This CDR3 is built from 16 residues. V lost 2 bases and J lost 2, with 15 bases in between. Per germline, CDR1 SGHTA and CDR2 FQGNSA. The CDR3 loop reads CASSLNGGTVQETQYF. The CDR3 nucleotides read TGTGCCAGCAGCTTAAATGGCGGGACAGTTCAAGAGACCCAGTACTTC.

The genes are TRBV5-6 and TRBJ1-1; tentative D call: TRBD1 (5 bases). The CDR3 spans 16 residues. Germline CDR1 is SGHDT and CDR2 is YYEEEE. Trimming cost V 1 base and J 5 bases, with 18 bases left between them. The CDR3 DNA reads as TGTGCCAGCAGCTTGAGAACAGGATTTATAGTTACTGAAGCTTTCTTT. Translation gives CASSLRTGFIVTEAFF. Full variable domain (rest looked up from reference TRBV5-6 and TRBJ1-1): DAGVTQSPTHLIKTRGQQVTLRCSPKSGHDTVSWYQQALGQGPQFIFQYYEEEERQRGNFPDRFSGHQFPNYSSELNVNALLLGDSALYLCASSLRTGFIVTEAFFGQGTRLTVV.

The chain couples TRBV28 to TRBJ2-7; a possible D gene is TRBD2 (5 bases). The V gene's germline CDR1 is MDHEN and CDR2 SYDVKM. The CDR3 has 14 amino acids. Trimming removed 7 bases at V and 0 bases at J, with 13 bases between. The CDR3 here is CASTSGGSSYEQYF. The CDR3 bases are TGTGCCAGCACGTCCGGAGGCAGCTCCTACGAGCAGTACTTC.

V and J are TRBV4-1 and TRBJ1-3, with no clear D. From germline, CDR1 is MGHRA and CDR2 YSYEKL. Trimming took 0 bases from V and 8 from J, leaving 14 bases between them. CDR3 length equals 15 residues. For the CDR3, the DNA is TGCGCCAGCAGCCAAGATTTTCCGTGGCGGGACACCATATATTTT. It translates to CASSQDFPWRDTIYF.

The chain carries TRBV5-6 and TRBJ2-7; TRBD2 aligns across 8 bases. From germline, CDR1 is SGHDT and CDR2 YYEEEE. CDR3 size: 14 residues. Trimming removed 2 bases from V and 2 bases from J; junction bases left unmatched: 3. CDR3 coding DNA: TGTGCCAGCAGCTTATTACTAGCGGCCTACGAGCAGTACTTC. Protein: CASSLLLAAYEQYF.

V is TRBV20-1 and J is TRBJ2-3, with unresolved D. V was shortened by 6 bases and J by 7 bases, with 8 bases between the two germline ends. From germline, CDR1 is DFQATT and CDR2 SNEGSKA (reference sequence). This CDR3 region has 10 residues. CDR3 residues: CSAVSNTQYF. For the CDR3, the DNA is TGCAGTGCGGTCAGTAATACGCAGTATTTT.

The V call is TRBV6-6, the J call TRBJ1-5; D is undetermined. V was shortened by 6 bases and J by 0 bases, with 12 bases between the two germline ends. This CDR3 has 15 residues. The V gene's germline CDR1 is MNHNY and CDR2 SVGAGI (reference sequence). The CDR3 protein is CASRRDQDSNQPQHF. CDR3 bases: TGTGCCAGCAGGAGAGATCAGGATAGCAATCAGCCCCAGCATTTT.

This chain links TRBV29-1 with TRBJ2-1, with D possibly TRBD1 on 5 matching bases. The CDR3 covers 13 residues. V gave up 5 bases and J gave up 10 bases, with 18 bases separating them. In germline, CDR1 is SQVTM, CDR2 ANQGSEA. CDR3 coding DNA: TGCAGCGTTCATCCGGCAGGGCCAATCGAGCAGTTCTTC. It yields the protein CSVHPAGPIEQFF.

V is TRBV5-4 and J is TRBJ2-2; maybe TRBD2 (6 bases). From germline, CDR1 is SGHNT and CDR2 YYREEE (reference sequence). With 4 bases removed from V and 5 bases from J, the gap between germline ends came to 12 bases. The CDR3 spans 14 residues. CDR3: CASSAGTATGELFF. CDR3 DNA: TGTGCCAGCAGCGCCGGGACTGCGACCGGGGAGCTGTTTTTT.

This chain connects TRBV6-6 to TRBJ1-1; D possibly corresponds to TRBD1 (5 bases). Looked up from germline, CDR1 is MNHNY and CDR2 is SVGAGI (reference sequence). With 6 bases removed from V and 5 bases from J, the gap between germline ends came to 13 bases. CDR3 length: 13 residues. CDR3 sequence (DNA): TGTGCCAGCAGCTTTCAGGGAGGTACTGAAGCTTTCTTT. Translating gives CASSFQGGTEAFF.

This chain links TRBV5-6 with TRBJ2-3, with TRBD2 matching 7 bases. Germline trimming cut 2 bases from V and 3 bases from J; bases unmatched to any gene: 9. Germline assignment: CDR1 SGHDT and CDR2 YYEEEE. The CDR3 loop spans 16 amino acids. CDR3 nucleotide sequence: TGTGCCAGCAGCTTAGGAGCGGGATATCATACAGATACGCAGTATTTT. Translated, it gives CASSLGAGYHTDTQYF.

The CDR3 bases are TGTGCCTGCGGGACTACCAACTCCTACGAGCAGTACTTC. Translating it yields CACGTTNSYEQYF. The V gene is TRBV30, the J gene TRBJ2-7; 7 positions agree with TRBD2. Germline-derived CDR1 and CDR2 are GTSNPN and SVGIG (reference sequence). This CDR3 contains 13 residues. Losses at the gene ends were 6 bases for V and 0 bases for J; bases not matched to a gene: 5.

The chain has TRBV4-2 and TRBJ2-7; 12 bases are a match to TRBD2. The germline CDR1 and CDR2 sequences are LGHNA and YNFKEQ. V shed 1 base and J 4 bases; nucleotides not matched to a gene: 29. This CDR3 contains 24 residues. The CDR3 DNA is TGTGCCAGCAGCCAAGTAATGGGGCTTCCCGGACAGCCCCGAACTAGCGGGGGGCGGTACGAGCAGTACTTC. Its translation: CASSQVMGLPGQPRTSGGRYEQYF.

The rearrangement joins TRBV5-4 to TRBJ2-7; no clear D gene. CDR1 SGHNT and CDR2 YYREEE come from the germline V gene (reference sequence). The CDR3 extends over 15 amino acids. Trimming shortened V by 4 bases and J by 6 bases, and 20 bases separated the two germline ends. The CDR3 is CASSPDAMRSSEQYF. The CDR3 coding sequence is TGTGCCAGCAGCCCCGACGCTATGAGGTCTAGCGAGCAGTACTTC.

This chain uses TRBV29-1 with TRBJ1-1, with TRBD1 identical over 9 bases. V gave up 7 bases and J gave up 5 bases; unmatched junction bases: 17. Germline CDR1 is SQVTM and CDR2 is ANQGSEA. The CDR3 is made up of 16 amino acids. Here the CDR3 reads CSGDRVDPFFMTEAFF. The CDR3 bases are TGCAGCGGGGACAGGGTCGACCCCTTCTTTATGACTGAAGCTTTCTTT.

This chain joins TRBV7-9 and TRBJ2-1, with 10 bases aligning to TRBD2. Germline V gene data show CDR1 as SEHNR and CDR2 as FQNEAQ (reference sequence). This CDR3 has 14 residues. Trimming took 3 bases from V and 6 from J; bases not matched to a gene: 2. The CDR3 region has the DNA TGTGCCAGCAGCTTCCCTAGCGGGGGCAATGAGCAGTTCTTC. This codes for CASSFPSGGNEQFF.

This rearrangement joins TRBV9 to TRBJ2-7; tentatively, D is TRBD2 (6 bases). Germline assignment: CDR1 SGDLS and CDR2 YYNGEE. CDR3 length: 17 residues. V gave up 0 bases and J gave up 4 bases, with 20 bases separating them. The CDR3 sequence: CASSVDRGVAESYEQYF. The CDR3 DNA sequence: TGTGCCAGCAGCGTAGATCGGGGAGTAGCGGAAAGTTACGAGCAGTACTTC. Based on the CDR3 plus reference TRBV9 and TRBJ2-7, the full variable domain is DSGVTQTPKHLITATGQRVTLRCSPRSGDLSVYWYQQSLDQGLQFLIQYYNGEERAKGNILERFSAQQFPDLHSELNLSSLELGDSALYFCASSVDRGVAESYEQYFGPGTRLTVT.